The 21 T cell receptor beta chains given below trace back to one sample, sequenced in a study of lymphopenia after photon versus proton radiotherapy. Here immunoSEQ multiplex PCR was the method, and the copy in TCRdb shows in-frame clones only, minus some. Of about 29,000 clones in the sample, 80% to 90% were seen once. The sample consisted of peripheral blood, taken from a patient treated with proton-based radiotherapy. The receptor set was obtained from a woman in her fifties or sixties with cholangiocarcinoma. Some clones in this sample may be carry-over from other donors' samples.

The chain uses TRBV29-1 and TRBJ1-1, with D possibly TRBD1 on 5 matching bases. The germline V and J ends were trimmed by 6 bases and 1 base, with 15 bases remaining between them. The CDR3 runs to 14 residues. Germline CDR1 is SQVTM and CDR2 is ANQGSEA. CDR3 protein: CSVRDPWTNTEAFF. CDR3 nucleotide sequence: TGCAGCGTAAGGGACCCCTGGACGAACACTGAAGCTTTCTTT.

This chain connects TRBV7-7 to TRBJ2-5; 9 bases line up with TRBD2. V lost 5 bases and J lost 4; bases outside the gene matches: 11. The CDR3 covers 16 residues. Germline CDR1 and CDR2: SSHAT and FNYEAQ (reference sequence). The CDR3 DNA reads TGTGCCAGCAGCCAAAACACCCCTAGCGGGGTAGAGACCCAGTACTTC. The encoded protein is CASSQNTPSGVETQYF.

The V gene is TRBV11-2, the J gene TRBJ1-5; D gene unclear. Trimming stripped 5 bases from V and 0 bases from J, with 11 bases between. Germline values: CDR1 SGHAT, CDR2 FQNNGV. This CDR3 is built from 15 residues. The CDR3 nucleotides are TGTGCCAGCAGCAGGGAGAGAGATAGCAATCAGCCCCAGCATTTT. It yields the protein CASSRERDSNQPQHF.

CDR3 coding DNA: TGTGCCAGCTCACCGATCTCTTCCTCTGGAAACACCATATATTTT. It is translated as CASSPISSSGNTIYF. The chain combines TRBV18 with TRBJ1-3; D is uncertain. The CDR3 has 15 amino acids. Germline V gene lookup returns CDR1 KGHSH and CDR2 LQKENI. V was cut by 3 bases and J by 0 bases, with 9 bases left in between. The variable domain in full, completed from reference TRBV18 and TRBJ1-3, reads NAGVMQNPRHLVRRRGQEARLRCSPMKGHSHVYWYRQLPEEGLKFMVYLQKENIIDESGMPKERFSAEFPKEGPSILRIQQVVRGDSAAYFCASSPISSSGNTIYFGEGSWLTVV.

This rearrangement joins TRBV27 to TRBJ1-5, with D possibly matching TRBD1 (6 bases). This CDR3 has 15 amino acids. Trimming shortened V by 1 base and J by 4 bases, and 11 bases separated the two germline ends. The germline CDR1 and CDR2 sequences are MNHEY and SMNVEV (reference sequence). CDR3 sequence: CASSLFRGGNQPQHF. The CDR3 nucleotides are TGTGCCAGCAGTTTATTCAGGGGAGGGAATCAGCCCCAGCATTTT.

The chain combines TRBV12-5 with TRBJ2-1, with 12 bases aligning to TRBD2. This CDR3 is built from 13 residues. The germline gives CDR1 LGHNT, CDR2 FRNRAP. J gave up 10 bases and V 7 bases, and 5 bases lay outside the gene matches. CDR3 residues: CASASGRAYEQFF. The CDR3, as DNA: TGTGCTAGTGCTAGCGGGAGGGCCTACGAGCAGTTCTTC.

This rearrangement joins TRBV11-2 to TRBJ2-1; D is undetermined. The CDR3 is made up of 17 amino acids. Germline V gene data show CDR1 as SGHAT and CDR2 as FQNNGV. V was trimmed by 2 bases and J by 5 bases, leaving 19 bases between them. Here the CDR3 DNA reads TGTGCCAGCAGCTTATCGCCCCGACACACTAATGACAATGAGCAGTTCTTC. This encodes CASSLSPRHTNDNEQFF. Looking up the rest from reference TRBV11-2 and TRBJ2-1 gives the full variable domain: EAGVAQSPRYKIIEKRQSVAFWCNPISGHATLYWYQQILGQGPKLLIQFQNNGVVDDSQLPKDRFSAERLKGVDSTLKIQPAKLEDSAVYLCASSLSPRHTNDNEQFFGPGTRLTVL.

The J gene is TRBJ2-2, the V gene TRBV7-2; D is uncertain. This CDR3 is 11 amino acids long. V was trimmed by 5 bases and J by 10 bases, leaving 8 bases between them. Germline CDR1 is SGHTA and CDR2 is FQGNSA. The CDR3 nucleotides are TGTGCCAGCAGCCTGTTTTTGGAGCTGTTTTTT. Residues: CASSLFLELFF.

This chain's CDR3 is CASSSGPQDDSGANVLTF. CDR3 DNA: TGTGCCAGCAGCTCCGGCCCCCAGGATGACTCTGGGGCCAACGTCCTGACTTTC. This rearrangement joins TRBV9 to TRBJ2-6; unclear D gene. In germline, CDR1 is SGDLS, CDR2 YYNGEE. Between the trimmed V and J ends, which lost 4 bases and 0 bases, there was a span of 17 bases. The CDR3 contains 18 residues.

This clone appeared once. This chain's CDR3 is CASSILAGENEQFF. The CDR3 nucleotides read TGTGCCAGTAGTATTCTAGCGGGGGAAAATGAGCAGTTCTTC. V gene TRBV19 combines with J gene TRBJ2-1; 10 bases line up with TRBD2. V trimming: 3 bases; J trimming: 7 bases; junction bases outside the gene matches: 3. Germline CDR1 reads LNHDA; CDR2 reads SQIVND (reference sequence). The CDR3 has 14 amino acids.

The rearrangement links TRBV5-1 to TRBJ1-2; D is possibly TRBD1 (6 bases). This CDR3 is built from 14 residues. V was trimmed by 4 bases and J by 4 bases, leaving 14 bases between them. Germline CDR1 and CDR2: SGHRS and YFSETQ. The CDR3 loop reads CASSQYEGGYGYTF. For the CDR3, the DNA is TGCGCCAGCAGCCAATATGAGGGGGGCTATGGCTACACCTTC.

The chain couples TRBV7-2 to TRBJ2-3; 9 bases are a match to TRBD2. The CDR3 covers 14 residues. Germline V gives CDR1 SGHTA, CDR2 FQGNSA. Unmatched junction bases numbered 0, after V lost 0 bases and J lost 5 bases. The CDR3 loop is CASSLASGRDTQYF. Here the CDR3 DNA reads TGTGCCAGCAGCTTAGCTAGCGGGAGAGATACGCAGTATTTT.

V is TRBV5-1 and J is TRBJ1-3; D ambiguous. V shed 4 bases and J shed 2 bases, with 13 bases lying between them. CDR3 size: 15 residues. CDR1 and CDR2 (germline): SGHRS, YFSETQ. This CDR3 is CASSPVGLAGNTIYF. CDR3 DNA sequence: TGCGCCAGCAGCCCCGTGGGCTTGGCTGGAAACACCATATATTTT.

The chain carries TRBV2 and TRBJ2-7; no definite D call. Trimming stripped 5 bases from V and 5 bases from J, with 13 bases between. The V gene's germline CDR1 is SNHLY and CDR2 FYNNEI. CDR3 length: 13 residues. DNA of the CDR3: TGTGCCAGCAGTTTAGTGCGAAGTCACGAGCAGTACTTC. Its translation: CASSLVRSHEQYF.

This clone was found a few times. This chain links TRBV7-2 with TRBJ1-5; 10 positions agree with TRBD1. The CDR3 sequence is 16 residues long. Germline trimming cut 5 bases from V and 6 bases from J; bases unmatched to any gene: 10. Germline V gives CDR1 SGHTA, CDR2 FQGNSA. The CDR3 coding sequence is TGTGCCAGCAGCCTTACGACAGGGGGCGCGGGTCAGCCCCAGCATTTT. Protein: CASSLTTGGAGQPQHF.

The rearrangement joins TRBV7-9 to TRBJ2-5, with D perhaps TRBD1 (6 bases). Gene TRBJ2-7 matches the end of the DNA better, so the J call may be wrong. CDR1 and CDR2 from the germline V gene are SEHNR and FQNEAQ (reference sequence). The CDR3 covers 12 residues. The CDR3 nucleotides are TGTGCCAGCAGCCCGAGACAGGTCGAGCAGTACTTC. Amino acid sequence: CASSPRQVEQYF.

The genes are TRBV5-1 and TRBJ2-1; a weak D match, TRBD2 (6 bases). The CDR3 is 15 residues long. Trimming cost V 0 bases and J 1 base, with 8 bases left between them. CDR1 is SGHRS and CDR2 is YFSETQ in the germline V gene. CDR3 DNA sequence: TGCGCCAGCAGCTTGGCGGGGGTTTCCTACAATGAGCAGTTCTTC. Translated: CASSLAGVSYNEQFF.

Concerning this clone: Other DNA variants within this sample encode the same CDR3. This chain connects TRBV7-6 to TRBJ2-7, with D tentatively TRBD2 (6 bases). V lost 5 bases and J lost 3, with 11 bases in between. This CDR3 region has 13 residues. CDR1 and CDR2 from the germline V gene are SGHVS and FNYEAQ. The DNA for the CDR3 is TGTGCCAGCAGCGCGGGGCCTAACTACGAGCAGTACTTC. Residues: CASSAGPNYEQYF. The full variable domain, its missing parts supplied by reference TRBV7-6 and TRBJ2-7, is GAGVSQSPRYKVTKRGQDVALRCDPISGHVSLYWYRQALGQGPEFLTYFNYEAQQDKSGLPNDRFSAERPEGSISTLTIQRTEQRDSAMYRCASSAGPNYEQYFGPGTRLTVT.

The CDR3 loop reads CSVVRGFTEAFF. The CDR3 region has the DNA TGCAGCGTTGTTCGAGGGTTCACTGAAGCTTTCTTT. V usage is TRBV29-1 and J usage is TRBJ1-1; D is unclear. The length of the CDR3 is 12 residues. V was shortened by 4 bases and J by 4 bases, with 10 bases between the two germline ends. Germline-derived CDR1 and CDR2 are SQVTM and ANQGSEA.

The chain is built from TRBV6-6 and TRBJ1-1; 8 bases match TRBD1. This CDR3 has 16 amino acids. V lost 2 bases to trimming and J lost 4 bases; unmatched junction nucleotides: 9. Germline V gene lookup returns CDR1 MNHNY and CDR2 SVGAGI (reference sequence). The CDR3 reads CASSYPGQGGTTEAFF. The DNA for the CDR3 is TGTGCCAGCAGTTACCCTGGACAGGGTGGGACCACTGAAGCTTTCTTT.

This sequence joins TRBV27 and TRBJ1-1; TRBD1 might be the D (6 bases). Trimming removed 10 bases at V and 8 bases at J, with 17 bases between. In germline, CDR1 is MNHEY, CDR2 SMNVEV (reference sequence). There are 12 residues in the CDR3. This CDR3 reads CATPRGASEAFF. The CDR3 DNA follows: TGTGCCACCCCGCGGGGGGCATCAGAAGCTTTCTTT.